These 31 T cell receptor beta chains share one sample of origin, sequenced in a study of T cell repertoires in cytomegalovirus infection. TCRdb fed the reads into MiXCR, producing one record per CDR3 protein. The sample shows over 450,000 distinct CDR3 sequences, approximately 10% of them seen only once. The sequenced sample was PBMCs. These receptors were taken from a human donor in good health (CMV status not recorded). Some clones in this sample may be carry-over from other donors' samples.

This clonotype was recorded many times. This chain joins TRBV5-8 and TRBJ2-7; no reliable D call. The CDR3 consists of 13 residues. Trimming shortened V by 7 bases and J by 0 bases, and 11 bases separated the two germline ends. Looked up from germline, CDR1 is SGHTS and CDR2 is YDEGEE. The CDR3 loop is CASVPDYSYEQYF. CDR3 DNA: TGTGCCAGCGTCCCCGATTACTCCTACGAGCAGTACTTC.

There are a few counts of this clonotype. The genes are TRBV3-1 and TRBJ1-5, with 7 bases matching TRBD1. Germline CDR1 reads LGHDT; CDR2 reads YNNKEL (reference sequence). This CDR3 has 15 amino acids. With V trimmed by 1 base and J by 5 bases, 5 bases remained unmatched. The chain's CDR3 is CASSQGWDSYQPQHF. The CDR3 DNA reads TGTGCCAGCAGCCAAGGGTGGGACAGTTATCAGCCCCAGCATTTT. Using reference TRBV3-1 and TRBJ1-5 for the parts outside the CDR3, the full variable domain is DTAVSQTPKYLVTQMGNDKSIKCEQNLGHDTMYWYKQDSKKFLKIMFSYNNKELIINETVPNRFSPKSPDKAHLNLHINSLELGDSAVYFCASSQGWDSYQPQHFGDGTRLSIL.

This clonotype has at least ten counts. The chain employs TRBV7-9 and TRBJ2-2, with TRBD2 matching over 11 bases. In germline, CDR1 is SEHNR, CDR2 FQNEAQ (reference sequence). There are 15 residues in the CDR3. V lost 3 bases, J lost 8 bases, and 5 bases stayed unmatched. CDR3 in DNA: TGTGCCAGCAGCTTGCTAGCGGGAGGATTAGGGGAGCTGTTTTTT. It codes for CASSLLAGGLGELFF.

This clonotype was counted at least ten times. V is TRBV20-1 and J is TRBJ2-2, with D maybe TRBD1 (6 bases). Germline V gene data show CDR1 as DFQATT and CDR2 as SNEGSKA (reference sequence). Trimming left V 0 bases short and J 2 bases short, with 10 bases between. This CDR3 is built from 15 residues. In DNA, the CDR3 is TGCAGTGCTAGAGACGGGACACGTAACACCGGGGAGCTGTTTTTT. Translation gives CSARDGTRNTGELFF.

The V gene is TRBV12-3 or TRBV12-4, the J gene TRBJ2-7, with a tentative D call TRBD1 (5 bases). This CDR3 comprises 13 residues. Trimming cost V 5 bases and J 5 bases, with 13 bases left between them. CDR3 sequence: CASSQQVTDEQYF. In DNA, the CDR3 is TGTGCCAGCAGTCAACAGGTGACTGACGAGCAGTACTTC.

This clonotype was recorded many times. The chain employs TRBV7-9 and TRBJ2-2; 10 bases line up with TRBD1. V shed 5 bases, J shed 6 bases, and the junction held 6 bases outside the gene matches. The CDR3 sequence is 15 residues long. Per the germline V gene, CDR1 is SEHNR and CDR2 is FQNEAQ (reference sequence). Written as DNA, the CDR3 is TGTGCCAGCAGCCCTCGACAGGGGGCCGCCGGGGAGCTGTTTTTT. This codes for CASSPRQGAAGELFF.

This clonotype has a count of ten or more. The J gene is TRBJ2-2, the V gene TRBV25-1, with 9 bases aligning to TRBD1. V dropped 4 bases and J dropped 4; count of bases not matched to a gene: 13. The CDR3 consists of 18 residues. Germline CDR1 and CDR2: MGHDK and SYGVNS. The CDR3 nucleotides are TGTGCCAGCAGTGGCACGACTGGGACAGGGCAAGGCACCGGGGAGCTGTTTTTT. Translation gives CASSGTTGTGQGTGELFF.

The rearrangement uses TRBV7-9 and TRBJ2-3; 11 bases align to TRBD2. The CDR3 spans 17 residues. Germline loops: CDR1 SEHNR, CDR2 FQNEAQ (reference sequence). Germline trimming cut 3 bases from V and 2 bases from J; bases unmatched to any gene: 7. In DNA, the CDR3 is TGTGCCAGCAGCTTGTACCTTAGCGGGGGGGCCACAGATACGCAGTATTTT. Residues: CASSLYLSGGATDTQYF.

For this clonotype: The junction departs from the called germline gene at one end, perhaps through a read error. This chain uses TRBV30 with TRBJ2-7, with 12 bases that match TRBD2. Germline CDR1 is GTSNPN and CDR2 is SVGIG (reference sequence). This CDR3 has 13 residues. CDR3 in amino acids: CAWSPTLAGGRDF. Here the CDR3 DNA reads TGTGCCTGGAGCCCTACCCTAGCGGGAGGGCGCGACTTC.

This clonotype was detected many times. The chain carries TRBV6-6 and TRBJ1-6; no definite D call. V lost 4 bases and J 10 bases, leaving 14 bases between the germline ends. Germline V gene lookup returns CDR1 MNHNY and CDR2 SVGAGI (reference sequence). CDR3 length: 14 residues. CDR3 bases: TGTGCCAGCAGTTTTGAACCACGAGACTCACCCCTCCACTTT. Translation: CASSFEPRDSPLHF.

There are many counts of this clonotype. V and J are TRBV20-1 and TRBJ1-2; weak D call: TRBD1 (5 bases). The CDR3 has 14 residues. CDR1 and CDR2 (germline): DFQATT, SNEGSKA (reference sequence). V was pared by 0 bases and J by 8 bases, with 16 bases between. The CDR3 coding sequence is TGCAGTGCTAGAGATCCCACGGGGGGACGGGGCTACACCTTC. It codes for CSARDPTGGRGYTF.

This clonotype was seen at least ten times. V usage is TRBV7-9 and J usage is TRBJ2-5; 14 positions agree with TRBD2. J lost 1 base, V lost 3 bases, and 1 base had no gene match. The CDR3 extends over 16 amino acids. CDR1 is SEHNR and CDR2 is FQNEAQ in the germline V gene (reference sequence). The CDR3 loop is CASSFGLAGGQETQYF. The CDR3 nucleotides read TGTGCCAGCAGCTTTGGACTAGCGGGGGGCCAAGAGACCCAGTACTTC.

This clonotype was counted between two and nine times. The chain is built from TRBV20-1 and TRBJ1-6; weak D call: TRBD1 (6 bases). The CDR3 runs 15 residues. V gave up 2 bases and J gave up 6 bases, with 14 bases separating them. Germline loops: CDR1 DFQATT, CDR2 SNEGSKA (reference sequence). CDR3 DNA: TGCAGTGCTAGAAGAGGGGGTCCCTCTAATTCACCCCTCCACTTT. As protein: CSARRGGPSNSPLHF.

This clonotype was detected a few times. The J gene is TRBJ2-5, the V gene TRBV27; 11 bases fit TRBD2. The V gene's germline CDR1 is MNHEY and CDR2 SMNVEV (reference sequence). The CDR3 covers 16 residues. V trimming: 7 bases; J trimming: 5 bases; junction bases outside the gene matches: 12. The CDR3 DNA reads as TGTGCCAGCACGGGACTAGCGGACGGGCAAGGGGAGACCCAGTACTTC. Its translation is CASTGLADGQGETQYF.

This clonotype was seen at least ten times. The chain links TRBV7-8 to TRBJ1-5; 9 bases agree with TRBD1. Germline V gene data show CDR1 as SGHVS and CDR2 as FQNEAQ. V dropped 5 bases and J dropped 4; count of bases not matched to a gene: 6. The CDR3 has 15 residues. The CDR3 spells CASSPGDRVNQPQHF. The CDR3 DNA reads as TGTGCCAGCAGCCCAGGGGACAGGGTGAATCAGCCCCAGCATTTT. Drawing the rest from reference TRBV7-8 and TRBJ1-5, the complete variable domain is GAGVSQSPRYKVAKRGQDVALRCDPISGHVSLFWYQQALGQGPEFLTYFQNEAQLDKSGLPSDRFFAERPEGSVSTLKIQRTQQEDSAVYLCASSPGDRVNQPQHFGDGTRLSIL.

In this sample, this clonotype turned up many times. The V call is TRBV19, the J call TRBJ2-1, with 7 nucleotides matching TRBD1. Germline V gene sequence: CDR1 LNHDA, CDR2 SQIVND (reference sequence). With 4 bases clipped from V and 8 bases from J, the junction kept 11 bases outside the gene matches. CDR3 length equals 15 residues. The CDR3 protein is CASSTNRGAVHEQFF. The CDR3 coding sequence is TGTGCCAGTAGTACAAACAGGGGAGCCGTCCATGAGCAGTTCTTC.

This clonotype was observed at least ten times. The V call is TRBV28, the J call TRBJ1-2; D is ambiguous. Germline CDR1 and CDR2: MDHEN and SYDVKM. Trimming took 2 bases from V and 4 from J, leaving 11 bases between them. This CDR3 spans 14 amino acids. CDR3 nucleotide sequence: TGTGCCAGCAGTTTAAGGGTATTTCCCTATGGCTACACCTTC. It translates to CASSLRVFPYGYTF.

This clonotype appeared many times. The gene calls are TRBV7-3 and TRBJ1-1; 8 positions agree with TRBD1. The V gene end was trimmed by 7 bases and the J gene end by 1 base; junction bases not matched to a gene: 20. Germline CDR1 and CDR2: SGHTA and FQGTGA. The CDR3 has 19 amino acids. The CDR3 coding sequence is TGTGCCAGCATCCTCCCGGTGGACAGGGATGGGGGATCGAACACTGAAGCTTTCTTT. The encoded protein is CASILPVDRDGGSNTEAFF.

This clonotype was observed at least ten times. The chain uses TRBV11-1 and TRBJ2-5, with TRBD1 identical over 8 bases. The CDR3 covers 16 residues. Germline CDR1 SGHAT, CDR2 FQDESV (reference sequence). Unmatched junction bases numbered 6, after V lost 2 bases and J lost 1 base. This CDR3 reads CASSLSGGTPQETQYF. The CDR3 DNA is TGTGCCAGCAGCTTATCAGGGGGCACACCCCAAGAGACCCAGTACTTC.

This clonotype has more than one count but fewer than ten. The V and J genes are TRBV29-1 and TRBJ1-3; D not resolved. This CDR3 is 11 amino acids long. Trimming shortened V by 5 bases and J by 3 bases, and 5 bases separated the two germline ends. Germline CDR1 and CDR2: SQVTM and ANQGSEA. DNA of the CDR3: TGCAGCGTTCATCGTGGAAACACCATATATTTT. Its protein is CSVHRGNTIYF.

This clonotype was detected many times. The chain joins TRBV7-8 to TRBJ1-3; D perhaps matches TRBD1 (5 bases). The ends were cut back, 3 bases at V and 0 bases at J, with 21 bases in the middle. Per the germline V gene, CDR1 is SGHVS and CDR2 is FQNEAQ. The CDR3 length is 19 residues. The CDR3: CASSFATVVLPNSGNTIYF. The CDR3 bases are TGTGCCAGCAGCTTTGCGACAGTAGTCCTCCCGAACTCTGGAAACACCATATATTTT.

There are many counts of this clonotype. The V and J genes are TRBV4-2 and TRBJ2-1; 9 bases are a match to TRBD2. V lost 4 bases to trimming and J lost 7 bases; unmatched junction nucleotides: 20. Germline CDR1 LGHNA, CDR2 YNFKEQ. The CDR3 is 19 residues long. DNA of the CDR3: TGTGCCAGCAGCCCATCTGGGGCTAGCGGGAAAGGAGAATGGAATGAGCAGTTCTTC. Translated, it gives CASSPSGASGKGEWNEQFF.

This clonotype was found many times. The rearrangement joins TRBV12-3 or TRBV12-4 to TRBJ2-7; 7 bases map to TRBD2. V lost 8 bases, J lost 5 bases, and 9 bases stayed unmatched. The CDR3 spans 13 residues. The chain's CDR3 is CASSRVAGHEQYF. In nucleotides, the CDR3 is TGTGCCAGCTCCCGAGTAGCGGGCCACGAGCAGTACTTC.

This clonotype was picked up many times. The chain links TRBV12-5 to TRBJ1-5; D perhaps matches TRBD1 (5 bases). The CDR3 runs 13 residues. Germline V gene sequence: CDR1 LGHNT, CDR2 FRNRAP. Between the trimmed V and J ends, which lost 5 bases and 4 bases, there was a span of 9 bases. As DNA, the CDR3 is TGTGCTAGTGGTAGAGACAGTAATCAGCCCCAGCATTTT. It is translated as CASGRDSNQPQHF.

At least ten counts were recorded for this clonotype. The chain recombines TRBV7-9 with TRBJ1-2, with 8 bases fitting TRBD1. CDR3 size: 14 residues. Looked up from germline, CDR1 is SEHNR and CDR2 is FQNEAQ (reference sequence). The junction had 9 bases not matched to a gene; V was cut back by 5 bases and J by 7 bases. The CDR3 here is CASSLRTGRPGYTF. CDR3 nucleotides: TGTGCCAGCAGCCTCCGGACAGGGCGGCCTGGCTACACCTTC. The variable domain in full, completed from reference TRBV7-9 and TRBJ1-2, reads DTGVSQNPRHKITKRGQNVTFRCDPISEHNRLYWYRQTLGQGPEFLTYFQNEAQLEKSRLLSDRFSAERPKGSFSTLEIQRTEQGDSAMYLCASSLRTGRPGYTFGSGTRLTVV.

In its sample, this clonotype was seen many times. This chain joins TRBV7-3 and TRBJ2-4; no definite D call. This CDR3 is 13 amino acids long. V was trimmed by 3 bases and J by 2 bases, leaving 5 bases between them. The germline CDR1 and CDR2 sequences are SGHTA and FQGTGA. CDR3 sequence: CASSLATKNIQYF. The CDR3 DNA reads as TGTGCCAGCAGCTTGGCGACCAAAAACATTCAGTACTTC. The full variable domain, rest sourced from reference TRBV7-3 and TRBJ2-4, is GAGVSQTPSNKVTEKGKYVELRCDPISGHTALYWYRQSLGQGPEFLIYFQGTGAADDSGLPNDRFFAVRPEGSVSTLKIQRTERGDSAVYLCASSLATKNIQYFGAGTRLSVL.

The J gene is TRBJ1-1, the V gene TRBV3-1, with D possibly matching TRBD1 (5 bases). The V gene's germline CDR1 is LGHDT and CDR2 YNNKEL (reference sequence). CDR3 size: 15 residues. V lost 4 bases, J lost 2 bases, and 14 bases lay in between. CDR3 DNA: TGTGCCAGCAGCCTTCGAGGGGCGGTTAACACTGAAGCTTTCTTT. Protein product: CASSLRGAVNTEAFF. The variable domain in full, completed from reference TRBV3-1 and TRBJ1-1, reads DTAVSQTPKYLVTQMGNDKSIKCEQNLGHDTMYWYKQDSKKFLKIMFSYNNKELIINETVPNRFSPKSPDKAHLNLHINSLELGDSAVYFCASSLRGAVNTEAFFGQGTRLTVV.

CDR3 region: CASNSQFAGELFF. The DNA of the CDR3 is TGTGCCAGCAACTCACAGTTCGCCGGGGAGCTGTTTTTT. J is TRBJ2-2 and V is TRBV2; D not certain. The CDR3 length is 13 residues. CDR1 and CDR2 from the germline V gene are SNHLY and FYNNEI. Deletions cut 7 bases from V and 6 bases from J, with 12 bases between.

This clonotype was seen repeatedly, ten times or more. The CDR3: CASSPTLWREGSDTQYF. The DNA of the CDR3 is TGTGCCAGCAGTCCGACCCTTTGGCGGGAGGGTTCCGATACGCAGTATTTT. This chain connects TRBV28 to TRBJ2-3; the match to TRBD2 covers 9 bases. The V gene's germline CDR1 is MDHEN and CDR2 SYDVKM. The CDR3 totals 17 residues. The J segment lost 6 bases and the V segment lost 5 bases, leaving 15 bases of the junction unmatched.

This clonotype has ten or more counts. The rearrangement uses TRBV14 and TRBJ2-3; 11 bases align to TRBD1. J gave up 7 bases and V 4 bases, and 7 bases lay outside the gene matches. Germline V gene sequence: CDR1 SGHDN, CDR2 FVKESK. This CDR3 has 15 residues. CDR3 residues: CASSLRGQGAYTQYF. CDR3 coding DNA: TGTGCCAGCAGCCTTCGCGGACAGGGGGCATATACGCAGTATTTT.

This clonotype was picked up many times. The chain carries TRBV24-1 and TRBJ2-2; tentatively, D is TRBD1 (6 bases). The length of the CDR3 is 16 residues. Trimming stripped 7 bases from V and 4 bases from J, with 18 bases between. CDR1 is KGHDR and CDR2 is SFDVKD in the germline V gene. CDR3 DNA sequence: TGTGCCACCAGCGACAGGAGAGGGGCGCGCACCGGGGAGCTGTTTTTT. As protein: CATSDRRGARTGELFF.